This TCR beta chain appears in the sequencing data of a study of T and B cells in COVID-19 patients. In the study overall: Of approximately 20 active-infection patients, 15 to 18 carried comorbidities linked to unfavorable COVID-19 outcome.

Blood genomic DNA input for TRB amplification was about 240-500 ng. The CDR3 has 15 residues. BIOMED2 TRB-A/B primer pools were used in multiplex TRB PCR. In TCRdb, the multiplex PCR reads were re-called with MiXCR into one record per CDR3 protein. In the table there are over a thousand distinct CDR3 sequences, approximately 25% of which are singletons. Points on this clonotype: One end of the junction varies from germline; a read error may be responsible.

V is TRBV12-3 or TRBV12-4 and J is TRBJ1-3; no clear D gene. The TCR comes from a human donor with active COVID-19. The sequenced sample was blood. The CDR3 DNA is TGTGCCAGCAGTTATCGGAGGGATTCTGTAAACACCATATATTTT. It translates to CASSYRRDSVNTIYF.